This T cell receptor beta chain is from a study of cytomegalovirus exposure and HLA in healthy donors. Study background: Across roughly 400 genotyped donors, about 81% landed in the Caucasian-associated ancestry cluster.

Germline assignment: CDR1 SGHTA and CDR2 FQGNSA. The CDR3 totals 16 residues. The V and J ends lost 1 base and 7 bases respectively, with 19 bases between them. Notes on the study in general: A later analysis linked some 17,000 TCR beta sequences to HLA alleles at 0.05 false discovery rate. Through in vitro validation, a few CMV-associated chains were shown to be specific for CMV antigens. Later analysis identified a missense DCLRE1C variant that was linked to TCR beta V- and J-gene trimming.

PCR was performed using 60 Vbeta and 13 Jbeta primers. Repertoires were generated with immunoSEQ multiplex PCR, while TCRdb's copy carries only in-frame clones and drops some. This table holds about 120,000 clones, 78% found once. Notes on this clone: Antigen specificity is unknown.

The sequencing sample was made of PBMCs. The gene calls are TRBV7-2 and TRBJ2-5; D perhaps matches TRBD2 (6 bases). This receptor was taken from a woman aged 25 to 39 in good health and CMV-seronegative. The CDR3 loop is CASSLDGAGTRRTQYF. As DNA, the CDR3 is TGTGCCAGCAGCTTAGACGGGGCGGGGACTCGGAGGACCCAGTACTTC.